The 23 T cell receptor beta chains reported below all come from one sample, sequenced in a study of cytomegalovirus exposure and HLA in healthy donors. 13 Jbeta primers and 60 Vbeta primers were used for the PCR. This table comes from immunoSEQ multiplex PCR, and its TCRdb copy is limited to in-frame clones, with some not included. Among more than 90,000 clones listed, about 86% were seen once. Specimen: PBMCs. All receptors derive from an older woman in good health and CMV-seropositive.

This clone has only a few counts. The V gene is TRBV7-2, the J gene TRBJ2-7, with TRBD1 matching over 8 bases. Trimming at V came to 5 bases and at J to 2 bases, leaving 8 bases not matched to a gene. There are 15 residues in the CDR3. Germline CDR1 and CDR2: SGHTA and FQGNSA. The CDR3 DNA reads TGTGCCAGCAGCAACAGGGACAGGCTAACCTACGAGCAGTACTTC. This sequence encodes CASSNRDRLTYEQYF.

The V call is TRBV10-3, the J call TRBJ2-7; D is unclear. Germline V CDR1 and CDR2: ENHRY, SYGVKD. Trimming removed 3 bases from V and 3 bases from J, with 6 bases in between. CDR3 size: 12 residues. The CDR3 loop reads CAISDRSYEQYF. In DNA, the CDR3 is TGTGCCATCAGTGATCGCAGCTACGAGCAGTACTTC.

The chain combines TRBV10-3 with TRBJ1-3, with D perhaps matching TRBD1 (5 bases). The CDR3 extends over 17 amino acids. In germline, CDR1 is ENHRY, CDR2 SYGVKD. Trimming removed 6 bases from V and 0 bases from J, with 18 bases in between. CDR3 sequence reads: CAIRGGGGYNSGNTIYF. CDR3 coding DNA: TGTGCCATCAGGGGGGGTGGCGGATACAACTCTGGAAACACCATATATTTT.

The chain couples TRBV27 to TRBJ2-3; D remains unclear. This CDR3 has 14 amino acids. Germline lookup yields CDR1 MNHEY and CDR2 SMNVEV (reference sequence). Trimming removed 1 base at V and 4 bases at J, with 9 bases between. The DNA for the CDR3 is TGTGCCAGCAGTTTATTACGGGTGGCAGATACGCAGTATTTT. It specifies CASSLLRVADTQYF.

As for this clone: Its ends do not fully match the called genes, so a read error is possible. The genes are TRBV7-9 and TRBJ2-7, with D possibly TRBD2 on 6 matching bases. The germline V gene encodes CDR1 SEHNR and CDR2 FQNEAQ (reference sequence). This CDR3 comprises 12 residues. The CDR3 sequence is CSSTGTDYMRYF. The CDR3 nucleotides are TGTTCCAGCACCGGGACGGACTATATGCGGTACTTC.

The rearrangement joins TRBV6-5 to TRBJ2-3; a possible D gene is TRBD1 (7 bases). The CDR3 consists of 14 residues. Germline CDR1 and CDR2: MNHEY and SVGAGI. Trimming pared 2 bases from V and 9 bases from J, leaving 15 bases between. The CDR3 here is CASSYDSGGITQYF. CDR3 nucleotides: TGTGCCAGCAGTTACGATTCAGGGGGGATCACGCAGTATTTT.

Comment on this clone: Other DNA sequences within the sample encode an identical CDR3. The chain is built from TRBV6-6 and TRBJ2-7, with D possibly TRBD2 on 6 matching bases. This CDR3 comprises 14 residues. CDR1 is MNHNY, CDR2 SVGAGI, per germline (reference sequence). The ends were cut back, 0 bases at V and 1 base at J, with 7 bases in the middle. CDR3 in amino acids: CASSYSSGSYEQYF. CDR3 DNA: TGTGCCAGCAGTTACTCGAGCGGGTCCTACGAGCAGTACTTC.

The table lists this clone with a count of one. The rearrangement uses TRBV6-1 and TRBJ2-2, with 8 bases aligning to TRBD2. Losses at the gene ends were 1 base for V and 6 bases for J; bases not matched to a gene: 4. The CDR3 totals 15 residues. Looked up from germline, CDR1 is MNHNS and CDR2 is SASEGT. The CDR3 is CASSEGRAGAGELFF. Written as DNA, the CDR3 is TGTGCCAGCAGTGAAGGCCGAGCGGGAGCCGGGGAGCTGTTTTTT.

The rearrangement uses TRBV6-5 and TRBJ2-5; tentative D call: TRBD2 (5 bases). V lost 0 bases, J lost 4 bases, and 12 bases lay in between. In germline, CDR1 is MNHEY, CDR2 SVGAGI. CDR3 length: 15 amino acids. The CDR3 nucleotides are TGTGCCAGCAGTTACTCGAGGGCCTCGGGAGAGACCCAGTACTTC. Amino acid sequence: CASSYSRASGETQYF.

The chain couples TRBV5-1 to TRBJ1-6, with unresolved D. This CDR3 has 14 amino acids. Germline V gene lookup returns CDR1 SGHRS and CDR2 YFSETQ. V was shortened by 4 bases and J by 4 bases, with 9 bases between the two germline ends. The CDR3 loop is CASSEAGYNSPLHF. The CDR3 DNA reads as TGCGCCAGCAGCGAGGCCGGGTATAATTCACCCCTCCACTTT.

The CDR3 nucleotides read TGTGCCTGGACCTCAGGAGGTCACGAGCAGTACTTC. Amino acids: CAWTSGGHEQYF. V is TRBV30 and J is TRBJ2-5; TRBD2 might be the D (5 bases). The J call may be mistaken, given a closer DNA end match to TRBJ2-7. This CDR3 region has 12 residues. CDR1 is GTSNPN, CDR2 SVGIG, per germline (reference sequence).

This clone has only a few counts. The gene calls are TRBV4-2 and TRBJ1-1; D is perhaps TRBD1 (6 bases). The CDR3 totals 12 residues. V lost 4 bases and J 11 bases, leaving 14 bases between the germline ends. CDR1 and CDR2 from the germline V gene are LGHNA and YNFKEQ. This CDR3 reads CASSLTQGTAFF. The DNA of the CDR3 is TGTGCCAGCAGCCTAACACAGGGTACGGCTTTCTTT.

The chain recombines TRBV18 with TRBJ2-7; D is possibly TRBD2 (5 bases). Deletions cut 5 bases from V and 6 bases from J, with 14 bases between. The germline gives CDR1 KGHSH, CDR2 LQKENI. The CDR3 has 13 amino acids. CDR3 nucleotide sequence: TGTGCCAGCTCAGCCGACGAACGGGGCGAGCAGTACTTC. This translates into CASSADERGEQYF.

The chain has TRBV18 and TRBJ2-2; D is perhaps TRBD1 (6 bases). Trimming stripped 3 bases from V and 5 bases from J, with 13 bases between. This CDR3 is 15 amino acids long. Germline CDR1 and CDR2: KGHSH and LQKENI. CDR3 coding DNA: TGTGCCAGCTCACCGGGACAACTGAAAACCGGGGAGCTGTTTTTT. Its translation is CASSPGQLKTGELFF.

This clone was counted between two and nine times. The DNA of the CDR3 is TGTGCCAGCAGTTATCAAACGGGGGGCACTGAAGCTTTCTTT. Protein: CASSYQTGGTEAFF. The chain links TRBV7-9 to TRBJ1-1; D possibly corresponds to TRBD1 (5 bases). Trimming stripped 6 bases from V and 4 bases from J, with 15 bases between. Germline loops: CDR1 SEHNR, CDR2 FQNEAQ (reference sequence). CDR3 length: 14 residues.

This chain uses TRBV29-1 with TRBJ2-6; unclear D gene. V lost 3 bases and J lost 5, with 8 bases in between. The CDR3 covers 13 residues. The germline CDR1 and CDR2 sequences are SQVTM and ANQGSEA. CDR3 DNA sequence: TGCAGCGTTGAGGAGACGAGGGCCAACGTCCTGACTTTC. It is translated as CSVEETRANVLTF.

The V gene is TRBV19, the J gene TRBJ2-7, with 11 bases identical to TRBD2. V shed 5 bases and J 9 bases; nucleotides not matched to a gene: 6. Germline loops: CDR1 LNHDA, CDR2 SQIVND (reference sequence). This CDR3 has 13 residues. CDR3 residues: CASSGTSGRGQYF. The DNA for the CDR3 is TGTGCCAGTAGTGGTACTAGCGGGAGAGGGCAGTACTTC.

CDR3 sequence reads: CASSFGVPSYNEQFF. The CDR3 nucleotides are TGTGCCAGCAGTTTCGGAGTTCCCTCCTACAATGAGCAGTTCTTC. The genes are TRBV27 and TRBJ2-1; D ambiguous. The germline V gene encodes CDR1 MNHEY and CDR2 SMNVEV (reference sequence). The V and J ends lost 3 bases and 0 bases respectively, with 9 bases between them. The CDR3 is 15 residues long.

The chain joins TRBV2 to TRBJ2-6; D might be TRBD1 (6 bases). This CDR3 has 16 residues. Trimming removed 1 base from V and 4 bases from J, with 11 bases in between. The germline gives CDR1 SNHLY, CDR2 FYNNEI. CDR3 sequence reads: CASSEDPGAGANVLTF. For the CDR3, the DNA is TGTGCCAGCAGTGAAGACCCAGGGGCCGGGGCCAACGTCCTGACTTTC.

The chain combines TRBV7-3 with TRBJ2-3; 14 nucleotides align to TRBD2. With V trimmed by 5 bases and J by 2 bases, 3 bases remained unmatched. The CDR3 runs to 16 residues. CDR1 is SGHTA, CDR2 FQGTGA, per germline. This CDR3 is CASSPGLAGVTDTQYF. The CDR3 nucleotides read TGTGCCAGCAGCCCGGGACTAGCGGGAGTCACAGATACGCAGTATTTT.

V and J are TRBV29-1 and TRBJ1-2; TRBD1 aligns across 8 bases. V lost 2 bases, J lost 7 bases, and 6 bases stayed unmatched. The CDR3 is 13 residues long. Germline V gene data show CDR1 as SQVTM and CDR2 as ANQGSEA. Here the CDR3 reads CSVETGGQGGYTF. The DNA of the CDR3 is TGCAGCGTTGAAACAGGGGGGCAGGGTGGCTACACCTTC.

V is TRBV5-1 and J is TRBJ2-2; 10 positions agree with TRBD2. The CDR3 has 16 residues. Germline CDR1 SGHRS, CDR2 YFSETQ. After removal of 4 bases from V and 0 bases from J, the junction contained 3 bases not matched to a gene. CDR3 amino acids: CASSALAGANTGELFF. The CDR3 DNA reads as TGCGCCAGCAGCGCGCTAGCGGGGGCGAACACCGGGGAGCTGTTTTTT.

The chain combines TRBV5-1 with TRBJ2-5; TRBD2 aligns across 8 bases. Germline loops: CDR1 SGHRS, CDR2 YFSETQ. The CDR3 length is 14 residues. Trimming at V came to 2 bases and at J to 5 bases, leaving 5 bases not matched to a gene. The CDR3 sequence: CASSLKLAVETQYF. The CDR3 DNA is TGCGCCAGCAGCTTAAAACTAGCGGTGGAGACCCAGTACTTC.